Following are 23 T cell receptor beta chains from one sample sequenced in a study of blood T cell repertoires in COVID-19. Generated by immunoSEQ multiplex PCR, the TCRdb table keeps only in-frame clones and is missing some. The repertoire holds under 80,000 clones, with 85% to 90% as singletons. Sequencing was done on a sample of peripheral blood. The receptors were gathered from a man older than 75 in a cohort sampled during active COVID-19.

The chain links TRBV7-9 to TRBJ1-1; 9 bases agree with TRBD1. Unmatched junction bases numbered 7, after V lost 0 bases and J lost 5 bases. The CDR3 totals 16 residues. Per the germline V gene, CDR1 is SEHNR and CDR2 is FQNEAQ (reference sequence). The CDR3 spells CASSLATQGAGTEAFF. The DNA for the CDR3 is TGTGCCAGCAGCTTAGCTACACAGGGGGCGGGAACTGAAGCTTTCTTT.

In nucleotides, the CDR3 is TGCGCCAGCAGCTTGAGCCCAGGGGGGAATCAGCCCCAGCATTTT. The encoded protein is CASSLSPGGNQPQHF. This chain links TRBV5-1 with TRBJ1-5; 7 bases align to TRBD1. CDR3 length: 15 amino acids. After removal of 1 base from V and 4 bases from J, the junction contained 5 bases not matched to a gene. Germline CDR1 is SGHRS and CDR2 is YFSETQ.

The chain carries TRBV2 and TRBJ2-1; 9 nucleotides match TRBD2. Germline V gene sequence: CDR1 SNHLY, CDR2 FYNNEI. The CDR3 runs 15 residues. V gave up 3 bases and J gave up 6 bases; unmatched junction bases: 6. CDR3 nucleotides: TGTGCCAGCAGTGATGGCGGGGGGGCCGTCAATGAGCAGTTCTTC. Translating gives CASSDGGGAVNEQFF.

In DNA, the CDR3 is TGTGCCAGCTCAGAACAGGGGGCGGTGAACACTGAAGCTTTCTTT. Amino acids: CASSEQGAVNTEAFF. This chain joins TRBV18 and TRBJ1-1, with 9 nucleotides matching TRBD1. Germline CDR1 and CDR2: KGHSH and LQKENI. The junction had 4 bases not matched to a gene; V was cut back by 5 bases and J by 0 bases. The CDR3 consists of 15 residues.

This clone was detected once. The rearrangement joins TRBV4-2 to TRBJ2-5; TRBD2 matches 10 bases. Losses at the gene ends were 3 bases for V and 5 bases for J; bases not matched to a gene: 0. The CDR3 has 13 residues. In germline, CDR1 is LGHNA, CDR2 YNFKEQ. CDR3 in amino acids: CASSQTSGETQYF. The CDR3 DNA reads TGTGCCAGCAGCCAGACTAGCGGGGAGACCCAGTACTTC.

The chain carries TRBV6-2 or TRBV6-3 and TRBJ2-2; possibly TRBD2 for D (5 bases). V lost 6 bases to trimming and J lost 1 base, with 9 bases between them. The CDR3 is 14 residues long. The germline V gene has CDR1 MNHEY and CDR2 SVGEGT. In DNA, the CDR3 is TGTGCCAGCAGCCCGGACTGGAACACCGGGGAGCTGTTTTTT. It translates to CASSPDWNTGELFF.

The rearrangement joins TRBV18 to TRBJ2-7, with 7 bases identical to TRBD1. The CDR3 loop spans 12 amino acids. CDR1 and CDR2 from the germline V gene are KGHSH and LQKENI. The ends lost 3 bases at V and 6 bases at J; junction bases unmatched: 2. The DNA for the CDR3 is TGTGCCAGCTCACCGACAGGGTCCGAGCAGTACTTC. As protein: CASSPTGSEQYF.

The chain links TRBV6-5 to TRBJ2-5; D ambiguous. The CDR3 extends over 14 amino acids. Per the germline V gene, CDR1 is MNHEY and CDR2 is SVGAGI. Trimming removed 8 bases at V and 0 bases at J, with 13 bases between. CDR3 residues: CASASGPNQETQYF. The CDR3 nucleotides read TGTGCCAGCGCATCGGGTCCCAACCAAGAGACCCAGTACTTC.

The chain is built from TRBV6-5 and TRBJ2-2; D is unresolved. CDR1 and CDR2 (germline): MNHEY, SVGAGI. V lost 7 bases, J lost 3 bases, and 9 bases lay in between. The CDR3 is 13 residues long. In DNA form, the CDR3 reads TGTGCCAGCACCCCAACGGACACCGGGGAGCTGTTTTTT. It specifies CASTPTDTGELFF.

V is TRBV3-1 (or the pseudogene TRBV3-2) and J is TRBJ2-5; D call uncertain. V was pared by 0 bases and J by 5 bases, with 7 bases between. The germline CDR1 and CDR2 sequences are LGHDT and YNNKEL (reference sequence). This CDR3 region has 13 residues. CDR3 nucleotide sequence: TGTGCCAGCAGCCAAGATTCCTCCGAGACCCAGTACTTC. Translated: CASSQDSSETQYF.

This clone came up once. The gene calls are TRBV2 and TRBJ2-1; D is unresolved. V was shortened by 2 bases and J by 7 bases, with 18 bases between the two germline ends. The germline V gene encodes CDR1 SNHLY and CDR2 FYNNEI. This CDR3 is built from 16 residues. In DNA form, the CDR3 reads TGTGCCAGCAGTGAATTTCCCTCCCTCATAGATAATGAGCAGTTCTTC. This sequence encodes CASSEFPSLIDNEQFF.

This chain connects TRBV10-2 to TRBJ1-6; tentatively, D is TRBD1 (5 bases). V was clipped by 7 bases and J by 0 bases, with 13 bases between them. The germline V gene encodes CDR1 WSHSY and CDR2 SAAADI. The CDR3 runs to 16 residues. CDR3 protein: CASTNSGGSYNSPLHF. CDR3 in DNA: TGCGCCAGCACTAATTCCGGGGGCTCCTATAATTCACCCCTCCACTTT.

The rearrangement links TRBV4-2 to TRBJ1-2, with 7 bases aligning to TRBD1. Germline-derived CDR1 and CDR2 are LGHNA and YNFKEQ. The ends lost 4 bases at V and 7 bases at J; junction bases unmatched: 6. This CDR3 has 13 residues. The CDR3, as DNA: TGTGCCAGCAGCCCCGACAGGGAAGGTGGCTACACCTTC. This translates into CASSPDREGGYTF.

The rearrangement uses TRBV24-1 and TRBJ1-2; the match to TRBD1 covers 7 bases. The V gene's germline CDR1 is KGHDR and CDR2 SFDVKD. This CDR3 is 15 amino acids long. J gave up 12 bases and V 4 bases, and 16 bases lay outside the gene matches. The CDR3 DNA is TGTGCCACCAGTGACGCATCCGGGACGGATAGGGGGCACACCTTC. Translated: CATSDASGTDRGHTF.

In DNA form, the CDR3 reads TGTGCCACCAGTGACCCATCAAGCAGGGGAACCGGGGAGCTGTTTTTT. Protein product: CATSDPSSRGTGELFF. This chain connects TRBV24-1 to TRBJ2-2, with D possibly being TRBD1 (6 bases). The CDR3 sequence is 16 residues long. The germline V and J ends were trimmed by 4 bases and 5 bases, with 16 bases remaining between them. Germline V gives CDR1 KGHDR, CDR2 SFDVKD.

This clone has more than one count but fewer than ten. The chain combines TRBV4-3 with TRBJ2-7; possible D gene TRBD1, 5 bases. The ends were cut back, 1 base at V and 3 bases at J, with 7 bases in the middle. This CDR3 is 13 amino acids long. Germline V CDR1 and CDR2: LGHNA, YSLEER. The CDR3 protein is CASSQGQHYEQYF. The CDR3 region has the DNA TGCGCCAGCAGCCAAGGACAGCACTACGAGCAGTACTTC.

This chain connects TRBV28 to TRBJ1-2; tentatively, D is TRBD1 (5 bases). The CDR3 contains 12 residues. V lost 7 bases and J 4 bases, leaving 10 bases between the germline ends. The germline V gene encodes CDR1 MDHEN and CDR2 SYDVKM. The CDR3 DNA reads TGTGCCAGCAATAAGGGGTTCTATGGCTACACCTTC. This codes for CASNKGFYGYTF.

The V call is TRBV24-1, the J call TRBJ1-5, with D possibly being TRBD1 (6 bases). This CDR3 region has 16 residues. Germline lookup yields CDR1 KGHDR and CDR2 SFDVKD. V shed 7 bases and J shed 7 bases, with 22 bases lying between them. CDR3 coding DNA: TGTGCCACCAGCCCCGGGGCAGGGGATTTTGTGCAGCCCCAGCATTTT. It codes for CATSPGAGDFVQPQHF.

The V gene is TRBV20-1, the J gene TRBJ1-4, with D tentatively TRBD1 (5 bases). Germline loops: CDR1 DFQATT, CDR2 SNEGSKA (reference sequence). The germline V and J ends were trimmed by 3 bases and 9 bases, with 14 bases remaining between them. The CDR3 loop spans 13 amino acids. The CDR3 DNA reads TGCAGTGCTAGTCTGGACACGGTTAAAAAACTGTTTTTT. This encodes CSASLDTVKKLFF.

The chain joins TRBV6-2 or TRBV6-3 to TRBJ2-5; no definite D call. The CDR3 loop spans 11 amino acids. Trimming pared 5 bases from V and 7 bases from J, leaving 8 bases between. Germline V gene data show CDR1 as MNHEY and CDR2 as SVGEGT. CDR3 nucleotide sequence: TGTGCCAGCAGTAACAGTGGGACCCAGTACTTC. This translates into CASSNSGTQYF.

The genes are TRBV21-1 and TRBJ1-4. TRBV21-1 has pseudogene status. The CDR3 totals 15 residues. CDR3 sequence reads: CASSLLAAINEKLFF. DNA of the CDR3: TGTGCCAGCAGCTTGCTGGCGGCGATTAATGAAAAACTGTTTTTT.

This clone was counted a single time. The chain couples TRBV19 to TRBJ1-1; D is perhaps TRBD1 (6 bases). Germline V gene lookup returns CDR1 LNHDA and CDR2 SQIVND (reference sequence). The CDR3 spans 15 residues. V lost 5 bases to trimming and J lost 2 bases, with 15 bases between them. The CDR3 DNA reads TGTGCCAGTAGTGCGGCAAGCAGGGGAAACACTGAAGCTTTCTTT. Encoded protein: CASSAASRGNTEAFF.

The chain uses TRBV9 and TRBJ1-1, with TRBD1 identical over 8 bases. The ends lost 3 bases at V and 3 bases at J; junction bases unmatched: 7. Germline V gene lookup returns CDR1 SGDLS and CDR2 YYNGEE. The CDR3 has 15 amino acids. Written as DNA, the CDR3 is TGTGCCAGCAGCGCCGACAGGGGTCCGGACACTGAAGCTTTCTTT. This translates into CASSADRGPDTEAFF.